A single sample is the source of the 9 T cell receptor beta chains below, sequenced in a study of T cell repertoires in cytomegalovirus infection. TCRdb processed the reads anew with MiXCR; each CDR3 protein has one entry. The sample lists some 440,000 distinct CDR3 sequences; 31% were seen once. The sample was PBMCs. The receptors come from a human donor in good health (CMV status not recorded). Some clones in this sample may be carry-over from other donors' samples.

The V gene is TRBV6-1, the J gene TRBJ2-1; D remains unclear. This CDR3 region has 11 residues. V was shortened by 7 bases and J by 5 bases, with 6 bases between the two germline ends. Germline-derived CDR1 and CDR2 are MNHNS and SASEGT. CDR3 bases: TGTGCCAGCAAGCGTAACAATGAGCAGTTCTTC. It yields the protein CASKRNNEQFF.

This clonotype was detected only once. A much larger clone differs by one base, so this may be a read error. The CDR3 DNA reads as TGTGCCAGCCGCTACGACTACGAGCAGTACTTC. It encodes CASRYDYEQYF. This chain uses TRBV7-8 with TRBJ2-7; D not certain. The CDR3 has 11 amino acids. Germline assignment: CDR1 SGHVS and CDR2 FQNEAQ. Trimming left V 8 bases short and J 3 bases short, with 8 bases between.

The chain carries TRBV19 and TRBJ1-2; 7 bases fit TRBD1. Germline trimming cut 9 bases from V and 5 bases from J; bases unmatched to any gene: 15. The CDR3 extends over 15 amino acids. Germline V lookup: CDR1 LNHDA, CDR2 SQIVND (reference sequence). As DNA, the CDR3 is TGTGCCAGAAGTGATACCGGGACAGTGACATATGGCTACACCTTC. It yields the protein CARSDTGTVTYGYTF.

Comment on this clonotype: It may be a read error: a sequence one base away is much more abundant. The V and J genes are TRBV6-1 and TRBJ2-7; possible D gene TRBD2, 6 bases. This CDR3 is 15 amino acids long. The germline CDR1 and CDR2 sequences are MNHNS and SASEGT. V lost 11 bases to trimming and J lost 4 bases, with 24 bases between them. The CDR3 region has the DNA TGTGCCCGCGGAAAGGGAGGCGGAGGAACTTACGAGCAGTACTTC. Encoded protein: CARGKGGGGTYEQYF.

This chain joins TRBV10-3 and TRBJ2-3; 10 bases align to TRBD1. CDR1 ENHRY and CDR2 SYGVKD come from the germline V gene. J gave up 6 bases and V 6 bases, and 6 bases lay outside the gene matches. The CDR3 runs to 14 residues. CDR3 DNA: TGTGCCATCAGGGCCGACAGGGGGCACGATACGCAGTATTTT. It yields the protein CAIRADRGHDTQYF.

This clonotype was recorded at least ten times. DNA of the CDR3: TGTGCCAGCAGCTTAGCCCCCTCATACGCCTACGAGCAGTACTTC. Translated, it gives CASSLAPSYAYEQYF. The V and J genes are TRBV7-2 and TRBJ2-7; D is unresolved. The CDR3 spans 15 residues. The V end lost 0 bases, the J end lost 2 bases, and 11 bases lay between the germline ends. Germline V gives CDR1 SGHTA, CDR2 FQGNSA.

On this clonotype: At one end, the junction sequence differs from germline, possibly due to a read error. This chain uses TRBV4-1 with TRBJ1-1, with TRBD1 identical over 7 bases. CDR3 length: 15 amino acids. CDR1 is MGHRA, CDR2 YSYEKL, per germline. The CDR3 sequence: CSSSPTQGQITEAFF. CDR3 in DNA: TGCTCCAGCAGTCCCACACAGGGGCAGATCACTGAAGCTTTCTTT.

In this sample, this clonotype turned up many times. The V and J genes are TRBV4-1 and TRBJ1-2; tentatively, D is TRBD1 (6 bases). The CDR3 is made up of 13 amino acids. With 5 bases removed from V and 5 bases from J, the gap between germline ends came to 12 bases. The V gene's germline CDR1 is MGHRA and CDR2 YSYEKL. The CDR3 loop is CASSYDQGYGYTF. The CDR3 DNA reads TGCGCCAGCAGCTATGACCAGGGGTATGGCTACACCTTC.

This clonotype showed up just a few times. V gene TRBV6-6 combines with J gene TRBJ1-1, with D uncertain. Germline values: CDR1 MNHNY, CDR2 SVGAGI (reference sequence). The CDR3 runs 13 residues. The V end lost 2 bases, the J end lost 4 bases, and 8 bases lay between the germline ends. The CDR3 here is CASSYPGSTEAFF. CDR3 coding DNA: TGTGCCAGCAGTTACCCCGGAAGCACTGAAGCTTTCTTT.